Given below is one T cell receptor beta chain in context. The antigen remains undetermined. This CDR3 has 14 amino acids. Between the trimmed V and J ends, which lost 2 bases and 3 bases, there was a span of 7 bases. CDR1 is MNHEY and CDR2 is SMNVEV in the germline V gene (reference sequence). Method: immunoSEQ multiplex PCR; TCRdb's copy keeps in-frame clones and lacks some. This sample carries about 100,000 clones, around 90% of them seen once, and the ten largest clones take more than 5.5%. The data belong to a study of identifying expanded T cells in peripheral blood. Study outcomes and limitations: Technical replicates showed around 1.1 changed clones; about 2 weeks about 16; four weeks 19.

The clonotype originates from a person between 18 and 75 years old in good health. The J gene is TRBJ1-4, the V gene TRBV27; no firm D call. The sequenced sample was blood. CDR3 loop: CASSLRASNEKLFF. CDR3 bases: TGTGCCAGCAGTTTAAGGGCCTCTAATGAAAAACTGTTTTTT.